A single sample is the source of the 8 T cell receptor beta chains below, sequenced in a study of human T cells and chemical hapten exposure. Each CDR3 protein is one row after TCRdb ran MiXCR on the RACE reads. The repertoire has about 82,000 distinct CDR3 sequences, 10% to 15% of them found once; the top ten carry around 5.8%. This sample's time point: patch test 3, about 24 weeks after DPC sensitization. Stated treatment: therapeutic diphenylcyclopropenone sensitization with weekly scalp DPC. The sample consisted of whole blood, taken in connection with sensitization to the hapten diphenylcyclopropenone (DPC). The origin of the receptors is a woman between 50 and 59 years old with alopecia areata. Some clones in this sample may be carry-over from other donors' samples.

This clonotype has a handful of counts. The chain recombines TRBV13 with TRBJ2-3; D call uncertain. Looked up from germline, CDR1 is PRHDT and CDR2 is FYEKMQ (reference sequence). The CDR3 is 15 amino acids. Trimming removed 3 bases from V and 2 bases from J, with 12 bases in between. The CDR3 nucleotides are TGTGCCAGCAGCTTTATGGCGGTTCTCACAGATACGCAGTATTTT. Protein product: CASSFMAVLTDTQYF.

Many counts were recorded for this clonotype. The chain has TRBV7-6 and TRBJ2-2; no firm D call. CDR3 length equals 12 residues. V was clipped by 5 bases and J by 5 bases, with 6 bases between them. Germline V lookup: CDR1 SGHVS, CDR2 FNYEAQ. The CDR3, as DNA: TGTGCCAGCAGCGCCTTAACCGGGGAGCTGTTTTTT. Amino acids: CASSALTGELFF.

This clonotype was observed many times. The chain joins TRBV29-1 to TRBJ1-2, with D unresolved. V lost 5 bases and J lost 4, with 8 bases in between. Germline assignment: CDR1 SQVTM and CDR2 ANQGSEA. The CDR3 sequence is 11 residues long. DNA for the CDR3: TGCAGCGTTCAAGCAGGCTATGGCTACACCTTC. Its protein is CSVQAGYGYTF.

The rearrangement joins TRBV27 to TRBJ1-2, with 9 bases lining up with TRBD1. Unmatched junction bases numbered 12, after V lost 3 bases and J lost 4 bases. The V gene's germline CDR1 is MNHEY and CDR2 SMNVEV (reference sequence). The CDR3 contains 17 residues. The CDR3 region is CASSLRSMGQGFYGYTF. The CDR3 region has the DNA TGTGCCAGCAGTTTGCGGAGTATGGGACAGGGATTCTATGGCTACACCTTC.

CDR3 sequence reads: CASSIAHETQYF. The CDR3 nucleotides read TGTGCCAGTAGTATAGCCCACGAGACCCAGTACTTC. The chain uses TRBV19 and TRBJ2-5, with no clear D. Trimming stripped 1 base from V and 5 bases from J, with 5 bases between. This CDR3 is 12 amino acids long. Germline V gene data show CDR1 as LNHDA and CDR2 as SQIVND (reference sequence).

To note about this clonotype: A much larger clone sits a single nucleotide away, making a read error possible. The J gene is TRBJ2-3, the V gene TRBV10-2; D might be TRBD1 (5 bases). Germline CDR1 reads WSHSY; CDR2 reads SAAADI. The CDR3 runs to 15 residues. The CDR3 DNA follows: TGCGCCAGCAGTGAGTCTGGCGTGGAGACAGATACGCGGTATTTT. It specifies CASSESGVETDTRYF.

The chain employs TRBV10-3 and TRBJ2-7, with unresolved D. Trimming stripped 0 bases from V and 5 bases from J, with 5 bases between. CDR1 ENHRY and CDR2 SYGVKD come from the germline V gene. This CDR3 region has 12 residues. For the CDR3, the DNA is TGTGCCATCAGTGAGTCTCGGAACGAGCAGTACTTC. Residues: CAISESRNEQYF.

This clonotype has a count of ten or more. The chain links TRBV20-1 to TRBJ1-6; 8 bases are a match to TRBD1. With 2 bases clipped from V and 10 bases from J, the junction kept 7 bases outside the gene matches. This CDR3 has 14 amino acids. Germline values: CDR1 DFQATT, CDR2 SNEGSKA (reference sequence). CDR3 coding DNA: TGCAGTGCTAGAACGGACAGGGCCGTCTCACCCCTCCACTTT. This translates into CSARTDRAVSPLHF.